The clone carrying this TCR beta chain showed up just a few times. The junction departs from the called germline gene at one end, perhaps through a read error. The CDR3 runs 14 residues. In germline, CDR1 is SQVTM, CDR2 ANQGSEA. The data were obtained in a study of blood T cells in healthy people across ages. The second PCR ran roughly 6 to 12 cycles with a sample-barcoded 5' primer and J-beta primers. TCRdb fed the 5' RACE reads into MiXCR, producing one record per CDR3 protein. The sample lists about 930,000 distinct CDR3 sequences, about 28% seen once, with more than 8.5% in the top ten. A further study also used this sample, focusing on T cells of mothers and their children.

This clonotype originated in a woman aged 40-49 years in good health. The chain joins TRBV29-1 to TRBJ2-3; 10 bases are a match to TRBD2. The source material was blood. The CDR3 protein is CSVDQAGGTGTQYF. In DNA, the CDR3 is TGCAGCGTTGACCAAGCGGGGGGGACAGGTACGCAGTATTTT.